The 31 T cell receptor beta chains reported below all come from one sample, sequenced in a study of T cells in Graves' hyperthyroidism and ophthalmopathy. Amplification of TCR beta CDR3 regions was performed using RNA transcripts as template. Using the HTBI primer set, a first-round RT-PCR was run on the TCR CDR3. TCRdb re-called the multiplex PCR reads with MiXCR, one entry per CDR3 protein. Among 310,000 or so distinct CDR3 sequences, 15% to 20% were seen once, and the ten largest hold approximately 57%. The sequencing sample was made of blood. The receptor source for this set is a woman aged 55-70 years with Graves' ophthalmopathy.

This clonotype was observed at least ten times. V is TRBV3-1 and J is TRBJ2-3; D is perhaps TRBD1 (5 bases). V was clipped by 0 bases and J by 4 bases, with 5 bases between them. Germline values: CDR1 LGHDT, CDR2 YNNKEL (reference sequence). The CDR3 extends over 13 amino acids. This CDR3 reads CASSQEGPDTQYF. The CDR3 DNA reads TGTGCCAGCAGCCAAGAGGGGCCAGATACGCAGTATTTT.

V and J are TRBV20-1 and TRBJ2-5; 7 nucleotides align to TRBD2. The J segment lost 1 base and the V segment lost 0 bases, leaving 11 bases of the junction unmatched. The CDR3 totals 17 residues. The V gene's germline CDR1 is DFQATT and CDR2 SNEGSKA (reference sequence). This CDR3 reads CSARDWGGSSAQETQYF. For the CDR3, the DNA is TGCAGTGCTAGAGATTGGGGGGGTAGTAGCGCCCAAGAGACCCAGTACTTC.

The table lists this clonotype with many counts. The genes are TRBV18 and TRBJ1-5; D gene unclear. Between the trimmed V and J ends, which lost 3 bases and 0 bases, there was a span of 15 bases. Germline CDR1 is KGHSH and CDR2 is LQKENI. This CDR3 region has 17 residues. CDR3 residues: CASSPYGVPYSNQPQHF. Written as DNA, the CDR3 is TGTGCCAGCTCACCGTACGGGGTCCCGTATAGCAATCAGCCCCAGCATTTT.

This clonotype was observed many times. This chain links TRBV7-2 with TRBJ2-7; the D gene is possibly TRBD1 (6 bases). CDR1 is SGHTA, CDR2 FQGNSA, per germline. The CDR3 is 13 amino acids. Trimming removed 5 bases from V and 1 base from J, with 9 bases in between. This CDR3 is CASSAGQSYEQYF. In DNA form, the CDR3 reads TGTGCCAGCAGCGCCGGACAGTCCTACGAGCAGTACTTC. Looking up the rest from reference TRBV7-2 and TRBJ2-7 gives the full variable domain: GAGVSQSPSNKVTEKGKDVELRCDPISGHTALYWYRQSLGQGLEFLIYFQGNSAPDKSGLPSDRFSAERTGGSVSTLTIQRTQQEDSAVYLCASSAGQSYEQYFGPGTRLTVT.

This clonotype came up many times. The chain has TRBV2 and TRBJ2-2; 12 bases are a match to TRBD2. V lost 6 bases and J lost 5; bases outside the gene matches: 4. Per germline, CDR1 SNHLY and CDR2 FYNNEI. CDR3 length equals 15 residues. The CDR3 DNA sequence: TGTGCCAGCAGGCTTGGGACTAGCGGGACCGGGGAGCTGTTTTTT. Protein product: CASRLGTSGTGELFF. Based on the CDR3 plus reference TRBV2 and TRBJ2-2, the full variable domain is EPEVTQTPSHQVTQMGQEVILRCVPISNHLYFYWYRQILGQKVEFLVSFYNNEISEKSEIFDDQFSVERPDGSNFTLKIRSTKLEDSAMYFCASRLGTSGTGELFFGEGSRLTVL.

In its sample, this clonotype was seen many times. The chain links TRBV12-5 to TRBJ2-2; TRBD2 matches at 7 bases. V lost 6 bases to trimming and J lost 1 base; unmatched junction nucleotides: 5. The germline V gene encodes CDR1 LGHNT and CDR2 FRNRAP. This CDR3 contains 15 residues. The DNA for the CDR3 is TGTGCTAGTGGCATCGGCGGGGGGAACACCGGGGAGCTGTTTTTT. Translated: CASGIGGGNTGELFF.

V gene TRBV5-1 combines with J gene TRBJ2-3; 10 bases align to TRBD1. Per germline, CDR1 SGHRS and CDR2 YFSETQ. J lost 9 bases, V lost 4 bases, and 8 bases had no gene match. The CDR3 sequence is 14 residues long. CDR3 nucleotides: TGCGCCAGCAGCCGGGACAGGGGCCTAAGAACGCAGTATTTT. As protein: CASSRDRGLRTQYF.

The V and J genes are TRBV5-4 and TRBJ2-6; D remains ambiguous. Germline V gene sequence: CDR1 SGHNT, CDR2 YYREEE (reference sequence). The V end lost 3 bases, the J end lost 4 bases, and 8 bases lay between the germline ends. The CDR3 is 14 residues long. CDR3 region: CASSSEAGANVLTF. The CDR3, as DNA: TGTGCCAGCAGCTCTGAGGCAGGGGCCAACGTCCTGACTTTC.

Concerning this clonotype: A much larger clone lies a single base off, so this may be a read error. The chain recombines TRBV6-2 or TRBV6-3 with TRBJ2-1, with TRBD1 matching over 9 bases. Germline V lookup: CDR1 MNHEY, CDR2 SVGEGT. The CDR3 totals 16 residues. The CDR3 here is CAGSYHPGQGFNEQFF. The CDR3 DNA follows: TGTGCCGGCAGTTACCACCCGGGACAGGGTTTTAATGAGCAGTTCTTC.

The genes are TRBV6-1 and TRBJ1-5; no clear D gene. Trimming left V 6 bases short and J 6 bases short, with 12 bases between. This CDR3 has 13 amino acids. Germline V gene data show CDR1 as MNHNS and CDR2 as SASEGT. The CDR3 loop is CASRLTSSQPQHF. Here the CDR3 DNA reads TGTGCCAGCAGACTAACTTCGAGTCAGCCCCAGCATTTT.

This clonotype was counted at least ten times. The chain uses TRBV6-5 and TRBJ2-1, with D possibly being TRBD2 (5 bases). This CDR3 contains 18 residues. Trimming removed 4 bases at V and 0 bases at J, with 19 bases between. Germline CDR1 and CDR2: MNHEY and SVGAGI. The DNA of the CDR3 is TGTGCCAGCAGTTTACTCAGGTCAGGAGGTGGCTCCTACAATGAGCAGTTCTTC. This codes for CASSLLRSGGGSYNEQFF.

This clonotype was recorded only once. The junction departs from germline at one end; a sequencing error may be responsible. This sequence joins TRBV7-8 and TRBJ2-5; possibly TRBD1 for D (5 bases). This CDR3 has 14 amino acids. Germline values: CDR1 SGHVS, CDR2 FQNEAQ. The CDR3 here is CASSPGWGQKTQYF. CDR3 nucleotide sequence: TGTGCCAGCAGCCCCGGGTGGGGCCAAAAGACCCAGTACTTC.

This clonotype was detected ten times or more. The rearrangement joins TRBV7-9 to TRBJ2-3; 7 bases fit TRBD2. This CDR3 contains 14 residues. Trimming took 3 bases from V and 4 from J; bases not matched to a gene: 4. The germline CDR1 and CDR2 sequences are SEHNR and FQNEAQ (reference sequence). The CDR3 spells CASSFGEGSDTQYF. The CDR3, as DNA: TGTGCCAGCAGCTTCGGGGAGGGGTCAGATACGCAGTATTTT.

This clonotype has a count of ten or more. The V call is TRBV30, the J call TRBJ2-7; 8 bases align to TRBD1. Germline trimming cut 2 bases from V and 7 bases from J; bases unmatched to any gene: 7. Per the germline V gene, CDR1 is GTSNPN and CDR2 is SVGIG (reference sequence). The CDR3 is made up of 13 amino acids. The CDR3: CAWSTQGAGEQYF. Written as DNA, the CDR3 is TGTGCCTGGAGTACTCAGGGGGCGGGGGAGCAGTACTTC. Using reference TRBV30 and TRBJ2-7 for the parts outside the CDR3, the full variable domain is SQTIHQWPATLVQPVGSPLSLECTVEGTSNPNLYWYRQAAGRGLQLLFYSVGIGQISSEVPQNLSASRPQDRQFILSSKKLLLSDSGFYLCAWSTQGAGEQYFGPGTRLTVT.

This clonotype was found many times. V and J are TRBV11-2 and TRBJ2-1; tentatively, D is TRBD2 (5 bases). CDR1 is SGHAT, CDR2 FQNNGV, per germline. With 5 bases removed from V and 3 bases from J, the gap between germline ends came to 17 bases. The CDR3 extends over 16 amino acids. The chain's CDR3 is CASSPLRGSLYNEQFF. The DNA of the CDR3 is TGTGCCAGCAGCCCCCTACGGGGAAGCCTCTACAATGAGCAGTTCTTC.

This clonotype was seen at least ten times. The V and J genes are TRBV6-1 and TRBJ2-3; perhaps D is TRBD1 or TRBD2 (5 bases each). Germline loops: CDR1 MNHNS, CDR2 SASEGT. V was shortened by 6 bases and J by 1 base, with 14 bases between the two germline ends. The CDR3 loop spans 15 amino acids. This chain's CDR3 is CASRNWGSGTDTQYF. Written as DNA, the CDR3 is TGTGCCAGCAGGAACTGGGGGTCTGGCACAGATACGCAGTATTTT.

This clonotype turned up a few times. V and J are TRBV20-1 and TRBJ1-4; perhaps TRBD1 as D (5 bases). Germline CDR1 is DFQATT and CDR2 is SNEGSKA (reference sequence). The CDR3 length is 16 residues. Trimming took off 0 bases at V and 0 bases at J, with 11 bases between the two ends. This chain's CDR3 is CSARDPRGPTNEKLFF. For the CDR3, the DNA is TGCAGTGCTAGAGATCCAAGGGGCCCAACTAATGAAAAACTGTTTTTT.

The chain recombines TRBV5-5 with TRBJ2-7; D might be TRBD1 or TRBD2, each matching 6 bases. The germline CDR1 and CDR2 sequences are SGHKS and YYEKEE (reference sequence). The length of the CDR3 is 14 residues. Trimming shortened V by 3 bases and J by 2 bases, and 12 bases separated the two germline ends. CDR3 DNA sequence: TGTGCCAGCAGCTACTCCGGGGGCCCCTACGAGCAGTACTTC. Residues: CASSYSGGPYEQYF. Filled out from reference TRBV5-5 and TRBJ2-7, the complete variable domain reads DAGVTQSPTHLIKTRGQQVTLRCSPISGHKSVSWYQQVLGQGPQFIFQYYEKEERGRGNFPDRFSARQFPNYSSELNVNALLLGDSALYLCASSYSGGPYEQYFGPGTRLTVT.

This clonotype was picked up one time. The V call is TRBV18, the J call TRBJ1-2; the D gene is possibly TRBD1 (5 bases). The CDR3 runs to 14 residues. V was cut by 4 bases and J by 7 bases, with 16 bases left in between. The germline V gene has CDR1 KGHSH and CDR2 LQKENI. The CDR3 DNA follows: TGTGCCAGCTCACTGGGGACTGATGGGTGTGGCTACACCTTC. This translates into CASSLGTDGCGYTF.

This clonotype appeared many times. The CDR3 loop reads CASRDLEGHGSYEQYF. The CDR3, as DNA: TGTGCCAGCAGAGACCTGGAGGGACACGGGTCCTACGAGCAGTACTTC. The genes are TRBV6-1 and TRBJ2-7; D might be TRBD1 or TRBD2, each matching 6 bases. The CDR3 runs 16 residues. Germline V gives CDR1 MNHNS, CDR2 SASEGT. V was cut by 6 bases and J by 1 base, with 19 bases left in between.

The genes are TRBV6-1 and TRBJ1-1; 8 bases agree with TRBD1. With V trimmed by 7 bases and J by 0 bases, 4 bases remained unmatched. Germline V gene sequence: CDR1 MNHNS, CDR2 SASEGT. This CDR3 contains 14 residues. DNA of the CDR3: TGTGCCAGCACTCGGACAGGGCTGAACACTGAAGCTTTCTTT. Protein sequence: CASTRTGLNTEAFF.

This rearrangement joins TRBV15 to TRBJ2-7, with D tentatively TRBD2 (5 bases). V dropped 4 bases and J dropped 6 bases, with 13 bases sitting between them. CDR1 and CDR2 from the germline V gene are LNHNV and YYDKDF (reference sequence). The CDR3 is made up of 13 amino acids. This chain's CDR3 is CATSITRAGEQYF. In DNA, the CDR3 is TGTGCCACCAGCATAACTAGGGCTGGCGAGCAGTACTTC.

A few counts support this clonotype. The gene calls are TRBV7-9 and TRBJ2-3, with 13 positions matching TRBD2. V lost 4 bases, J lost 1 base, and 5 bases stayed unmatched. In germline, CDR1 is SEHNR, CDR2 FQNEAQ (reference sequence). The length of the CDR3 is 17 residues. The CDR3 DNA reads as TGTGCCAGCAGCTCACTAGCGGGGGGGCGCGGCACAGATACGCAGTATTTT. This encodes CASSSLAGGRGTDTQYF.

As to this clonotype: Sequence at one end of the junction differs from germline and may be a read error. The rearrangement links TRBV18 to TRBJ1-2; 8 bases match TRBD1. The CDR3 length is 14 residues. CDR1 is KGHSH, CDR2 LQKENI, per germline. Written as DNA, the CDR3 is TGTGCCGGCTCACCACCACAGGGGGTCCGTGGCTACACCTTC. Amino acid sequence: CAGSPPQGVRGYTF.

This clonotype was counted a few times. The CDR3 loop is CASSTSQGLDGYTF. CDR3 bases: TGTGCCAGCAGCACCAGCCAGGGGCTGGATGGCTACACCTTC. The rearrangement joins TRBV7-8 to TRBJ1-2, with D possibly being TRBD1 (6 bases). There are 14 residues in the CDR3. Germline CDR1 and CDR2: SGHVS and FQNEAQ. V lost 5 bases to trimming and J lost 6 bases, with 16 bases between them.

The chain is built from TRBV28 and TRBJ2-1; tentatively, D is TRBD1 (6 bases). V lost 4 bases and J 7 bases, leaving 14 bases between the germline ends. CDR1 MDHEN and CDR2 SYDVKM come from the germline V gene. This CDR3 is 14 amino acids long. The CDR3: CASSSQDSENEQFF. The CDR3 nucleotides are TGTGCCAGCAGTTCCCAGGACAGTGAAAATGAGCAGTTCTTC.

Only a few counts were recorded for this clonotype. The gene calls are TRBV7-9 and TRBJ1-4; D remains ambiguous. Between the trimmed V and J ends, which lost 4 bases and 5 bases, there was a span of 8 bases. The germline V gene encodes CDR1 SEHNR and CDR2 FQNEAQ (reference sequence). The CDR3 length is 13 residues. The CDR3 sequence is CASSSTENEKLFF. CDR3 coding DNA: TGTGCCAGCAGCTCGACCGAAAATGAAAAACTGTTTTTT.

The chain is built from TRBV5-1 and TRBJ2-7, with 7 bases aligning to TRBD1. The CDR3 extends over 16 amino acids. The germline CDR1 and CDR2 sequences are SGHRS and YFSETQ. Trimming took 3 bases from V and 9 from J; bases not matched to a gene: 18. In DNA, the CDR3 is TGCGCCAGCAGCTCGGGGTCTTTGGGACAGAATTTCGCGCAGTACTTC. Residues: CASSSGSLGQNFAQYF.

The table lists this clonotype with many counts. The V and J genes are TRBV2 and TRBJ2-3; 12 nucleotides match TRBD2. CDR3 length equals 16 residues. V shed 7 bases, J shed 2 bases, and the junction held 7 bases outside the gene matches. Germline V gene sequence: CDR1 SNHLY, CDR2 FYNNEI. CDR3 in amino acids: CASTSGLAGYTDTQYF. In DNA form, the CDR3 reads TGTGCCAGCACTTCAGGACTAGCGGGGTACACAGATACGCAGTATTTT.

There are many counts of this clonotype. CDR3 in amino acids: CASRPTSGRAKYNEQFF. The CDR3 DNA follows: TGTGCCAGCAGACCCACTAGCGGGAGGGCCAAATACAATGAGCAGTTCTTC. The V and J genes are TRBV6-2 or TRBV6-3 and TRBJ2-1; 13 positions match TRBD2. The germline gives CDR1 MNHEY, CDR2 SVGEGT. This CDR3 has 17 amino acids. Germline trimming cut 6 bases from V and 4 bases from J; bases unmatched to any gene: 9.

The V and J genes are TRBV5-1 and TRBJ2-1, with D hard to call. The CDR3 is 16 amino acids. Germline CDR1 SGHRS, CDR2 YFSETQ. V lost 1 base to trimming and J lost 3 bases, with 14 bases between them. CDR3 coding DNA: TGCGCCAGCAGCTTGAGTCTATCACAAAACTACAATGAGCAGTTCTTC. Its protein is CASSLSLSQNYNEQFF.